What follows are 19 T cell receptor beta chains derived from one specimen sequenced in a study of shared clonotypes between healthy human individuals. Profiling relied on immunoSEQ multiplex PCR, and the TCRdb table lists in-frame clones only, not all of them. The data contain about 1 million clones, roughly 70% of them singletons. Sequenced material: memory CD4+ T cells sorted from blood. Subset of the sample: CD45RA-negative fraction. The receptor set was obtained from a man between 18 and 29 years old in good health.

The J gene is TRBJ1-1, the V gene TRBV30; D uncertain. CDR3 length: 12 amino acids. The germline CDR1 and CDR2 sequences are GTSNPN and SVGIG (reference sequence). V gave up 4 bases and J gave up 5 bases, with 11 bases separating them. The CDR3 coding sequence is TGTGCCTGGAAGCGTGGAACAACTGAAGCTTTCTTT. Translating gives CAWKRGTTEAFF.

J is TRBJ2-3 and V is TRBV19, with D perhaps matching TRBD1 (6 bases). The CDR3 extends over 15 amino acids. V lost 5 bases, J lost 1 base, and 13 bases lay in between. Germline V gives CDR1 LNHDA, CDR2 SQIVND (reference sequence). The DNA for the CDR3 is TGTGCCAGTAGTTCGGGCAGGGGAGGCACAGATACGCAGTATTTT. Protein: CASSSGRGGTDTQYF.

J is TRBJ2-7 and V is TRBV11-3, with 9 nucleotides matching TRBD1. The J segment lost 5 bases and the V segment lost 7 bases, leaving 3 bases of the junction unmatched. The CDR3 extends over 12 amino acids. The germline V gene encodes CDR1 SGHNT and CDR2 YENEEA. The CDR3 protein is CASKGQGHEQYF. The CDR3 DNA sequence: TGTGCCAGCAAGGGACAGGGCCACGAGCAGTACTTC.

The chain's CDR3 is CASSYSDRDGYGYTF. The CDR3 nucleotides read TGTGCCAGCAGTTACTCGGACAGGGACGGCTATGGCTACACCTTC. The chain couples TRBV6-5 to TRBJ1-2, with 8 bases identical to TRBD1. Unmatched junction bases numbered 4, after V lost 0 bases and J lost 4 bases. This CDR3 comprises 15 residues. Germline V CDR1 and CDR2: MNHEY, SVGAGI.

The gene calls are TRBV2 and TRBJ2-5; 9 positions match TRBD2. The germline V gene has CDR1 SNHLY and CDR2 FYNNEI. The CDR3 has 16 amino acids. J was trimmed by 2 bases and V by 7 bases; bases with no gene match: 11. CDR3 DNA: TGTGCCAGCACCGAAAGGGCTAGCGGGACTCAAGAGACCCAGTACTTC. This sequence encodes CASTERASGTQETQYF.

The V gene is TRBV30, the J gene TRBJ2-2; 9 nucleotides line up with TRBD2. This CDR3 region has 15 residues. Germline V gene lookup returns CDR1 GTSNPN and CDR2 SVGIG (reference sequence). With 0 bases clipped from V and 4 bases from J, the junction kept 3 bases outside the gene matches. The CDR3 loop reads CAWSVVSGGTGELFF. The CDR3 nucleotides are TGTGCCTGGAGTGTGGTTAGCGGGGGCACCGGGGAGCTGTTTTTT.

V usage is TRBV2 and J usage is TRBJ1-3, with D hard to call. V lost 0 bases to trimming and J lost 2 bases, with 8 bases between them. Germline-derived CDR1 and CDR2 are SNHLY and FYNNEI. The CDR3 is 15 residues long. The CDR3 DNA reads TGTGCCAGCAGTGAAGCGCGTGCAACTGGAAACACCATATATTTT. Translation: CASSEARATGNTIYF.

J is TRBJ2-5 and V is TRBV5-1; possibly TRBD2 for D (6 bases). V was shortened by 6 bases and J by 5 bases, with 20 bases between the two germline ends. Germline assignment: CDR1 SGHRS and CDR2 YFSETQ. CDR3 length: 15 amino acids. The CDR3 nucleotides are TGCGCCAGCAACCGGGACGGGGGAAACGGGGAGACCCAGTACTTC. Amino acids: CASNRDGGNGETQYF.

This chain connects TRBV28 to TRBJ1-2; D is undetermined. CDR1 and CDR2 (germline): MDHEN, SYDVKM. This CDR3 is 14 amino acids long. V was pared by 6 bases and J by 2 bases, with 13 bases between. In DNA, the CDR3 is TGTGCCAGCAGAACTACGACGGGCAACTATGGCTACACCTTC. It is translated as CASRTTTGNYGYTF.

The J gene is TRBJ2-3, the V gene TRBV7-2; 9 bases line up with TRBD1. Germline CDR1 SGHTA, CDR2 FQGNSA. The CDR3 runs 15 residues. J was trimmed by 4 bases and V by 7 bases; bases with no gene match: 9. In nucleotides, the CDR3 is TGTGCCAGCACCTACGGGGACAGGGACGCAGATACGCAGTATTTT. This codes for CASTYGDRDADTQYF. Full variable domain (missing parts from reference TRBV7-2 and TRBJ2-3): GAGVSQSPSNKVTEKGKDVELRCDPISGHTALYWYRQSLGQGLEFLIYFQGNSAPDKSGLPSDRFSAERTGGSVSTLTIQRTQQEDSAVYLCASTYGDRDADTQYFGPGTRLTVL.

CDR3 DNA sequence: TGTGCCAGTAGTCCGCGGACAGGGACGACTTTCTACACCTTC. Its translation: CASSPRTGTTFYTF. The rearrangement uses TRBV19 and TRBJ1-2; 8 nucleotides agree with TRBD1. The germline V gene has CDR1 LNHDA and CDR2 SQIVND (reference sequence). The V segment lost 5 bases and the J segment 10 bases; nucleotides outside the gene matches: 12. The CDR3 length is 14 residues.

The gene calls are TRBV30 and TRBJ2-2; D is unresolved. V lost 2 bases to trimming and J lost 2 bases, with 12 bases between them. There are 15 residues in the CDR3. Germline assignment: CDR1 GTSNPN and CDR2 SVGIG (reference sequence). CDR3 in amino acids: CAWSRLNPNTGELFF. CDR3 DNA sequence: TGTGCCTGGAGTAGGCTGAACCCAAACACCGGGGAGCTGTTTTTT. Full variable domain (rest looked up from reference TRBV30 and TRBJ2-2): SQTIHQWPATLVQPVGSPLSLECTVEGTSNPNLYWYRQAAGRGLQLLFYSVGIGQISSEVPQNLSASRPQDRQFILSSKKLLLSDSGFYLCAWSRLNPNTGELFFGEGSRLTVL.

This chain links TRBV6-5 with TRBJ2-1; D may match TRBD1 or TRBD2 (5 bases each). V dropped 4 bases and J dropped 0 bases, with 10 bases sitting between them. Germline assignment: CDR1 MNHEY and CDR2 SVGAGI. The CDR3 extends over 15 amino acids. The CDR3 protein is CASSWDGSSYNEQFF. CDR3 DNA: TGTGCCAGCAGTTGGGACGGTAGCTCCTACAATGAGCAGTTCTTC.

In the case of this clone: Since a much larger clone is just one base distant, this may be a read error. J is TRBJ2-2 and V is TRBV2, with a weak D call TRBD1 (5 bases). The ends were cut back, 6 bases at V and 1 base at J, with 9 bases in the middle. Germline V gene data show CDR1 as SNHLY and CDR2 as FYNNEI. There are 14 residues in the CDR3. The CDR3 nucleotides read TGTGCCAGCAGCCAAGGACAGAACACCGGGGAGCTGTTTTTT. It codes for CASSQGQNTGELFF. The variable domain in full, completed from reference TRBV2 and TRBJ2-2, reads EPEVTQTPSHQVTQMGQEVILRCVPISNHLYFYWYRQILGQKVEFLVSFYNNEISEKSEIFDDQFSVERPDGSNFTLKIRSTKLEDSAMYFCASSQGQNTGELFFGEGSRLTVL.

This clone has a count of ten or more. The chain combines TRBV6-5 with TRBJ1-5; D is unclear. The V end lost 2 bases, the J end lost 0 bases, and 11 bases lay between the germline ends. Germline V lookup: CDR1 MNHEY, CDR2 SVGAGI. The CDR3 extends over 16 amino acids. Here the CDR3 reads CASSYGESRSNQPQHF. The DNA for the CDR3 is TGTGCCAGCAGTTACGGCGAGTCCCGTAGCAATCAGCCCCAGCATTTT.

The chain combines TRBV5-4 with TRBJ1-5; no reliable D call. V lost 1 base and J 0 bases, leaving 8 bases between the germline ends. Germline values: CDR1 SGHNT, CDR2 YYREEE (reference sequence). The length of the CDR3 is 15 residues. CDR3 sequence (DNA): TGTGCCAGCAGCTTGTCAGGTTATAGCAATCAGCCCCAGCATTTT. As protein: CASSLSGYSNQPQHF.

Concerning this clone itself: Other DNA sequences in this specimen translate into the identical CDR3. The rearrangement joins TRBV20-1 to TRBJ2-7; D ambiguous. Germline V gene sequence: CDR1 DFQATT, CDR2 SNEGSKA (reference sequence). V shed 1 base and J shed 2 bases, with 3 bases lying between them. This CDR3 spans 11 amino acids. For the CDR3, the DNA is TGCAGTGCTAGAGTGACCTACGAGCAGTACTTC. Residues: CSARVTYEQYF.

The genes are TRBV19 and TRBJ2-7, with a tentative D call TRBD1 (5 bases). The CDR3 extends over 14 amino acids. From germline, CDR1 is LNHDA and CDR2 SQIVND (reference sequence). Trimming removed 3 bases at V and 0 bases at J, with 9 bases between. This CDR3 reads CASSMTVHSYEQYF. DNA of the CDR3: TGTGCCAGTAGTATGACAGTTCACTCCTACGAGCAGTACTTC.

The chain has TRBV18 and TRBJ2-5; 9 bases map to TRBD2. The CDR3 spans 17 residues. Germline CDR1 KGHSH, CDR2 LQKENI. V lost 4 bases, J lost 5 bases, and 14 bases stayed unmatched. CDR3 sequence: CASSHRVLAGSEETQYF. The CDR3 DNA is TGTGCCAGCTCACACCGCGTCCTAGCGGGGTCGGAGGAGACCCAGTACTTC. Looking up the rest from reference TRBV18 and TRBJ2-5 gives the full variable domain: NAGVMQNPRHLVRRRGQEARLRCSPMKGHSHVYWYRQLPEEGLKFMVYLQKENIIDESGMPKERFSAEFPKEGPSILRIQQVVRGDSAAYFCASSHRVLAGSEETQYFGPGTRLLVL.